This TCR beta chain was obtained from a study of T cell responses to AZD1222 COVID-19 vaccine. Germline V lookup: CDR1 PRHDT, CDR2 FYEKMQ (reference sequence). The CDR3 runs to 18 residues. Trimming took 2 bases from V and 0 from J, leaving 17 bases between them. In regard to this clone: The target antigen is unknown.

Study findings and constraints: Clonal diversity was possibly underestimated, and white British individuals and females predominated among donors.

Repertoires were generated with immunoSEQ multiplex PCR, while TCRdb's copy carries only in-frame clones and drops some. The data hold around 150,000 clones, with approximately 95% observed a single time. This receptor was taken from an adult who received the AZD1222 COVID-19 vaccine. J is TRBJ1-3 and V is TRBV13; D is perhaps TRBD1 (6 bases). The sequencing here drew on peripheral blood, taken 28 days after the second AZD1222 dose. CDR3 protein: CASSLIHGEGGSGNTIYF. The DNA of the CDR3 is TGTGCCAGCAGCTTAATCCACGGTGAAGGGGGCTCTGGAAACACCATATATTTT.